This is a list of T cell receptor beta chains from one sample in a study of immune evolution from preneoplasia to lung adenocarcinoma. Sequencing used immunoSEQ multiplex PCR; TCRdb keeps in-frame clones, though not all of them. The data hold 6,300 or so clones, with approximately 78% observed a single time. The specimen sequenced was FFPE lung adenocarcinoma in situ tissue. The receptors derive from a donor of 70 years or more with lung adenocarcinoma. The CDR3 runs from the conserved cysteine through the conserved F or W. A D gene is named only where the DNA matches it firmly. Clone size appears in some rows only: once, few, many, or a class for an expanded clone.

CDR3 DNA: TGTGCCAGCAGCTTAGACCTAGCGGGGGGGCATAGCACAGATACGCAGTATTTT; CDR3 protein: CASSLDLAGGHSTDTQYF; D gene: TRBD2; clone size: -; J gene: TRBJ2-3; V gene: TRBV7-2
CDR3 DNA: TGCGCCAGCAGCTTGATGGGGGCCGGGACTGAAGCTTTCTTT; CDR3 protein: CASSLMGAGTEAFF; D gene: -; clone size: -; J gene: TRBJ1-1; V gene: TRBV5-1
CDR3 DNA: TGTGCCAGCAGTTACTCGGTATCCGGGTTTAACACTGAAGCTTTCTTT; CDR3 protein: CASSYSVSGFNTEAFF; D gene: -; clone size: -; J gene: TRBJ1-1; V gene: TRBV6-5
CDR3 DNA: TGTGCCAGCTCGAACTTGGGAATCGTTGGGTATGGCTACACCTTC; CDR3 protein: CASSNLGIVGYGYTF; D gene: -; clone size: -; J gene: TRBJ1-2; V gene: TRBV6-5
CDR3 DNA: TGTGCCAGCAGGCAATACAGGGGTGACGGCTACACCTTC; CDR3 protein: CASRQYRGDGYTF; D gene: TRBD1; clone size: -; J gene: TRBJ1-2; V gene: TRBV28
CDR3 DNA: TGTGCCAGAAGCTCTGGAGGACAGGGAAAAGAGACCCAGTACTTC; CDR3 protein: CARSSGGQGKETQYF; D gene: TRBD1; clone size: -; J gene: TRBJ2-5; V gene: TRBV5-3
CDR3 DNA: TGCAGTGCTAGCTACAGAAATACGCAGTATTTT; CDR3 protein: CSASYRNTQYF; D gene: -; clone size: -; J gene: TRBJ2-3; V gene: TRBV20-1
CDR3 DNA: TGTGCCAGCAGCTTAGTTCGGACAGGGAGGGGACCTGAAGCTTTCTTT; CDR3 protein: CASSLVRTGRGPEAFF; D gene: TRBD1; clone size: few; J gene: TRBJ1-1; V gene: TRBV11-1
CDR3 DNA: TGTGCCAGCTTAAGTAGTGAGCAGTTCTTC; CDR3 protein: CASLSSEQFF; D gene: -; clone size: large; J gene: TRBJ2-1; V gene: TRBV19
CDR3 DNA: TGCAGCTCAATGAGTACAGACCAAAGCTACGAGCAGTACTTC; CDR3 protein: CSSMSTDQSYEQYF; D gene: -; clone size: -; J gene: TRBJ2-7; V gene: TRBV29-1
CDR3 DNA: TGCGCCAGCAGCCCGGACAGTAACTATGGCTACACCTTC; CDR3 protein: CASSPDSNYGYTF; D gene: -; clone size: -; J gene: TRBJ1-2; V gene: TRBV4-1
CDR3 DNA: TGTGCCAGCAGTGAACCCCTAACAGGGTCGGGAAACACCATATATTTT; CDR3 protein: CASSEPLTGSGNTIYF; D gene: -; clone size: -; J gene: TRBJ1-3; V gene: TRBV2
CDR3 DNA: TGTGCCAGCAGCTCCGAAAGGACAGGGGACAATGAAAAACTGTTTTTT; CDR3 protein: CASSSERTGDNEKLFF; D gene: TRBD1; clone size: -; J gene: TRBJ1-4; V gene: TRBV5-5
CDR3 DNA: TGTGCCAGCAGTTACACGACAGGGTATAATTCACCCCTCCACTTT; CDR3 protein: CASSYTTGYNSPLHF; D gene: TRBD1; clone size: -; J gene: TRBJ1-6; V gene: TRBV6-5
CDR3 DNA: TGTGCCAGTACCATGGTGGCGGGGGCCTACAATGAGCAGTTCTTC; CDR3 protein: CASTMVAGAYNEQFF; D gene: TRBD2; clone size: -; J gene: TRBJ2-1; V gene: TRBV19
CDR3 DNA: TGTGCCAGCAGTTTACTTGGGACAGGGGCAAGGGATACGCAGTATTTT; CDR3 protein: CASSLLGTGARDTQYF; D gene: TRBD1; clone size: few; J gene: TRBJ2-3; V gene: TRBV28
CDR3 DNA: TGTGCCAGCAGCTTAGGTAGGGGGTGGGATGAGCAGTTCTTC; CDR3 protein: CASSLGRGWDEQFF; D gene: -; clone size: -; J gene: TRBJ2-1; V gene: TRBV7-9
CDR3 DNA: TGTGCCAGCATCTCCACGGGGGAGACCCAGTACTTC; CDR3 protein: CASISTGETQYF; D gene: -; clone size: -; J gene: TRBJ2-5; V gene: TRBV21-1
CDR3 DNA: TGTGCCACCAGCAGAGATTTGCAGGGTGAGCAGTTCTTC; CDR3 protein: CATSRDLQGEQFF; D gene: -; clone size: once; J gene: TRBJ2-1; V gene: TRBV15
CDR3 DNA: TGTGCCAGTAGTAATTCGGAGACCCAGTACTTC; CDR3 protein: CASSNSETQYF; D gene: -; clone size: -; J gene: TRBJ2-5; V gene: TRBV19
CDR3 DNA: TGTGCCAGCAGCTCGGGACTAGCGGGGGCTGACACCGGGGAGCTGTTTTTT; CDR3 protein: CASSSGLAGADTGELFF; D gene: TRBD2; clone size: -; J gene: TRBJ2-2; V gene: TRBV5-4
CDR3 DNA: TGTGCCAGCAGCCAAGATCAACCACCGGGACAGGGTTTCTATGGCTACACCTTC; CDR3 protein: CASSQDQPPGQGFYGYTF; D gene: TRBD1; clone size: -; J gene: TRBJ1-2; V gene: TRBV4-2
CDR3 DNA: TGCGCCAGCAGCTTCTTTGGGCAGGGTGGAACTAATGAAAAACTGTTTTTT; CDR3 protein: CASSFFGQGGTNEKLFF; D gene: -; clone size: -; J gene: TRBJ1-4; V gene: TRBV5-1
CDR3 DNA: TGTGCCAGCAGCTTAGACGGGAGTAGATCCGAGCAGTACTTC; CDR3 protein: CASSLDGSRSEQYF; D gene: -; clone size: -; J gene: TRBJ2-7; V gene: TRBV11-2
CDR3 DNA: TGCGCCAGCAGTCAGCGCAGGGTGAAAGCTTTCTTT; CDR3 protein: CASSQRRVKAFF; D gene: -; clone size: -; J gene: TRBJ1-1; V gene: TRBV23-1
CDR3 DNA: TGTGCCAGCAGCTCATCGACAGGGCCTTCAGAAGCTTTCTTT; CDR3 protein: CASSSSTGPSEAFF; D gene: TRBD1; clone size: -; J gene: TRBJ1-1; V gene: TRBV7-3